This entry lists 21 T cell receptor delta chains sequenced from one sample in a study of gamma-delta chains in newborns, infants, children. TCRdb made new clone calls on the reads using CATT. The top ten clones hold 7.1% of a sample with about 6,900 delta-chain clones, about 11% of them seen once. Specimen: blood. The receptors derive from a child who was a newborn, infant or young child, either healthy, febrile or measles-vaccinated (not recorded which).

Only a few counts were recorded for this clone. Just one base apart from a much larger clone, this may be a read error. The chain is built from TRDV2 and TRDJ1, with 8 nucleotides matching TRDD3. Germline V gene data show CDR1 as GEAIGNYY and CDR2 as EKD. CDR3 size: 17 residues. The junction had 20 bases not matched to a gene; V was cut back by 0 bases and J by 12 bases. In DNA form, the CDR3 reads TGTGCCTGTGACACCACTTCTACTGGGGGTTCGACGGTAGAGGTCATCTTT. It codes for CACDTTSTGGSTVEVIF.

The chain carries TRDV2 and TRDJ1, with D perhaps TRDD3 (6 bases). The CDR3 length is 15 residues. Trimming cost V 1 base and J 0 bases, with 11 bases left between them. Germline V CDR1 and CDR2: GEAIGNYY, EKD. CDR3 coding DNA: TGTGCCTGTGACACGCTGGGGCTATACACCGATAAACTCATCTTT. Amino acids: CACDTLGLYTDKLIF.

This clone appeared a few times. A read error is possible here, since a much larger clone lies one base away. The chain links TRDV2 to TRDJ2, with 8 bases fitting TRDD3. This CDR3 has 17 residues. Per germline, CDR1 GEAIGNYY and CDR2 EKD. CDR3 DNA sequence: TGTGCCCGTGACACCTTGGGGGATTTCCCTTTGACAGCACAACTCTTCTTT. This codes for CARDTLGDFPLTAQLFF.

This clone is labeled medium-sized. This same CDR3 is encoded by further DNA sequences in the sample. The DNA of the CDR3 is TGTGCCTGTGACACCGTCGTACTGGGGGACACCGATAAACTCATCTTT. Its protein product is CACDTVVLGDTDKLIF. The rearrangement uses TRDV2 and TRDJ1; 8 bases line up with TRDD3. Germline values: CDR1 GEAIGNYY, CDR2 EKD. The CDR3 extends over 16 amino acids. The V gene end was trimmed by 0 bases and the J gene end by 0 bases; junction bases not matched to a gene: 5.

The CDR3 is CAYDTWGAPSETDNIIF. DNA of the CDR3: TGTGCCTATGACACATGGGGGGCCCCGTCGGAAACCGATAACATCATCTTT. The V gene is given as TRDV2, and no J gene call is available; TRDD3, the table's D call, was not compared with the DNA. The CDR3 loop spans 17 amino acids. CDR1 is GEAIGNYY and CDR2 is EKD in the germline V gene.

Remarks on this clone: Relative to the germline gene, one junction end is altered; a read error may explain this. CDR3 in amino acids: CARDTEGPSSWDTRQMFF. CDR3 in DNA: TGTGCCCGTGACACCGAGGGACCGAGCTCCTGGGACACCCGACAGATGTTTTTC. The chain joins TRDV2 to TRDJ3; no reliable D call. CDR1 and CDR2 (germline): GEAIGNYY, EKD. The CDR3 has 18 residues.

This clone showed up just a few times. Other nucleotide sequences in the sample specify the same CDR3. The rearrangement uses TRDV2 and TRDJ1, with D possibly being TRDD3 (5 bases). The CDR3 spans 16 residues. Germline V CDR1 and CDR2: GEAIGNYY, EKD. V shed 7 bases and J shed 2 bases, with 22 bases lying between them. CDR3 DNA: TGTGCCTGCGATCCGGTACTGGCCGGAGGGACCGATAAACTCATCTTT. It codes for CACDPVLAGGTDKLIF.

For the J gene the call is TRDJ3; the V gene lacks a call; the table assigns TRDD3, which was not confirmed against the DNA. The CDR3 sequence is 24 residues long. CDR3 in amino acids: CACDTVSPSTGGPIFSWDTRQMFF. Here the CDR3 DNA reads TGTGCCTGTGACACCGTTAGCCCATCTACTGGGGGACCTATCTTCTCCTGGGACACCCGACAGATGTTTTTC.

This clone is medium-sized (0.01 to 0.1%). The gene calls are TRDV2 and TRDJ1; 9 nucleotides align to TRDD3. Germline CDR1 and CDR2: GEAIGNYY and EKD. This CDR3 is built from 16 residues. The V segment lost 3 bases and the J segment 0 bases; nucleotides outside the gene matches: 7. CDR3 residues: CACDSLTGGHTDKLIF. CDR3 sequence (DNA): TGTGCCTGTGACTCGCTAACTGGGGGACACACCGATAAACTCATCTTT.

CDR3 DNA sequence: TGTGCCTGTGACACACTGGGGAGAAAGTACACCGATAAACTCATCTTT. Protein: CACDTLGRKYTDKLIF. The chain couples TRDV2 to TRDJ1, with 7 bases that match TRDD3. V shed 1 base and J 0 bases; nucleotides not matched to a gene: 7. Germline V gene sequence: CDR1 GEAIGNYY, CDR2 EKD. CDR3 length: 16 amino acids.

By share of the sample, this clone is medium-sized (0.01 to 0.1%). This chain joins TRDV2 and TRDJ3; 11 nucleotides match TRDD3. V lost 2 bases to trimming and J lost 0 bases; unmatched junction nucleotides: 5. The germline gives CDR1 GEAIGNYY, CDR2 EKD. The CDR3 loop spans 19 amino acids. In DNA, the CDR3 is TGTGCCTGTGACAAAGTACTGGGGGATAGCTCCTGGGACACCCGACAGATGTTTTTC. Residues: CACDKVLGDSSWDTRQMFF.

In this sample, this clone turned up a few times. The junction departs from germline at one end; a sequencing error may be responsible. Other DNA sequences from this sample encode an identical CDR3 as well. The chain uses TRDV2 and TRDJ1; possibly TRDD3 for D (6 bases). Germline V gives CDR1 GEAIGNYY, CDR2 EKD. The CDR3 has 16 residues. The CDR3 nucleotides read TGTGCCTGTGACACAATGGGACTGGGTAACACCGATAAGCTCATCTTT. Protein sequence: CACDTMGLGNTDKLIF.

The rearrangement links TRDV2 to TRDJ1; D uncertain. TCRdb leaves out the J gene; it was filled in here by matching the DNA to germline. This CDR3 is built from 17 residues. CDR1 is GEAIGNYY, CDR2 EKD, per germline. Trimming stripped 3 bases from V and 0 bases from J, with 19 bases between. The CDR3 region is CACDARLHSGYTDKLIF. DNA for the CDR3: TGTGCCTGTGACGCAAGACTGCACTCAGGGTACACCGATAAACTCATCTTT.

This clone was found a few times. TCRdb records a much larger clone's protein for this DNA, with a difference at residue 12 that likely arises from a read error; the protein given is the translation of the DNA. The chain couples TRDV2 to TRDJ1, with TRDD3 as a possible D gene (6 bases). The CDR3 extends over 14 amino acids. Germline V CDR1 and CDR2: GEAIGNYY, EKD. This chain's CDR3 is CACDPLLGPDKFIF. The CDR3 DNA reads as TGTGCCTGTGACCCGCTACTGGGACCCGATAAATTCATCTTT.

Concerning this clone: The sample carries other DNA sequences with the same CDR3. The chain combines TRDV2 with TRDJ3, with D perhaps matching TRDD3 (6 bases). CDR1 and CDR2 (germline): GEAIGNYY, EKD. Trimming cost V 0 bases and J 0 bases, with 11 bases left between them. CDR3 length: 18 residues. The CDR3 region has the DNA TGTGCCTGTGACACCGGGGATTCCCTCTCCTGGGACACCCGACAGATGTTTTTC. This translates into CACDTGDSLSWDTRQMFF.

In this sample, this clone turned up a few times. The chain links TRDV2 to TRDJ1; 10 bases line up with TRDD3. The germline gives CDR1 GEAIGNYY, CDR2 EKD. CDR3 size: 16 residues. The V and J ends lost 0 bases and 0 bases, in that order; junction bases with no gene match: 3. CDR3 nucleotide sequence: TGTGCCTGTGACACCGTGGGGGATACCGACACCGATAAACTCATCTTT. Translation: CACDTVGDTDTDKLIF.

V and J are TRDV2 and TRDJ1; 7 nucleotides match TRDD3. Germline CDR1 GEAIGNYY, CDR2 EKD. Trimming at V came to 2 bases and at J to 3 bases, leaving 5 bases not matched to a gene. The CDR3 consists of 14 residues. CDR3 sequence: CACDILGMADKLIF. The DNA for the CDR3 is TGTGCCTGTGACATACTGGGGATGGCCGATAAACTCATCTTT.

The CDR3 coding sequence is TGTGCCTGTGACCCCCTAGGGGGGGATACGAGAGCGGCCGATAAACTCATCTTT. Translation gives CACDPLGGDTRAADKLIF. This chain connects TRDV2 to TRDJ1; TRDD3 matches at 10 bases. In the absence of a J gene in TCRdb, the DNA was matched to germline to assign it here. Germline values: CDR1 GEAIGNYY, CDR2 EKD. This CDR3 comprises 18 residues. Unmatched junction bases numbered 15, after V lost 3 bases and J lost 3 bases.

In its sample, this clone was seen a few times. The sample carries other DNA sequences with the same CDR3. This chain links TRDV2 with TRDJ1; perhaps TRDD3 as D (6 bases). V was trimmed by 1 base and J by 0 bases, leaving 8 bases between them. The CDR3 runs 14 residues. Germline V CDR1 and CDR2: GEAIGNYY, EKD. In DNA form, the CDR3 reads TGTGCCTGTGACACTTGGGGGGACACCGATAAACTCATCTTT. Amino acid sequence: CACDTWGDTDKLIF.

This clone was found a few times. DNA for the CDR3: TGTGCCTGTGACACCTTACTGGGGGAATACTCCTGGGACACCCGACAGATGTTTTTC. This codes for CACDTLLGEYSWDTRQMFF. This sequence joins TRDV2 and TRDJ3; 9 bases are shared with TRDD3. Germline V gene data show CDR1 as GEAIGNYY and CDR2 as EKD. Trimming removed 0 bases from V and 0 bases from J; junction bases left unmatched: 5. The CDR3 length is 19 residues.

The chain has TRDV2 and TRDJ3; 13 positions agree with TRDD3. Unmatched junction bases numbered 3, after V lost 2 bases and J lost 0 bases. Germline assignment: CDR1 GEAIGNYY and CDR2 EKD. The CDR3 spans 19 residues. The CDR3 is CACDSTGGYGSWDTRQMFF. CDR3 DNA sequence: TGTGCCTGTGACAGTACTGGGGGATACGGCTCCTGGGACACCCGACAGATGTTTTTC.